The sequence of this T cell receptor (beta chain) was determined in a study of OX40 agonist ivuxolimab in advanced cancers. Study-wide context: Ivuxolimab was an agonistic, fully human IgG2 monoclonal antibody directed against OX40 (CD134), a costimulatory receptor. The dose-escalation cohort was around 84% male with a mean age of about 54 years, ranging from about 20 to 85. Intravenous ivuxolimab was administered to patients every 2 weeks at six dose levels: 0.01, 0.1, 0.3, 1.5, 3 and 10 mg/kg. Of the approximately 53 patients in dose escalation, 19 had hepatocellular carcinoma, some 15 had melanoma, 9 had renal cell carcinoma and 9 had head and neck cancer. The paper reports the monotherapy dose-escalation portion (N of about 47 patients) of the phase I ivuxolimab trial. Partial responses occurred in three dose-escalation patients, of whom one had hepatocellular carcinoma and two had cutaneous melanoma. Patients were allowed to have had prior anti-PD-1, anti-PD-L1 or anti-CTLA-4 therapy, and around two fifths of the dose-escalation patients had been treated with checkpoint inhibitors. The purpose of peripheral TCRbeta sequencing was to test whether ivuxolimab changed TCR sequence diversity and led to clonal T-cell expansion. Results and caveats for the whole study, not just this receptor: Antigen specificity was not determined for the clonally expanded peripheral T cells. Clonal expansion of both CD4+ and CD8+ blood T cells was observed from baseline to week 6 at doses 0.1 to 3.0 mg/kg. In the 0.1-3.0 mg/kg groups, partial responders were among the patients with the lowest normalized peripheral clonal expansion, particularly in CD8+ T cells. After ivuxolimab, CD8+ T cells had more expanded clones than CD4+ T cells on average. Low levels of normalized T-cell clonal expansion were also shown by some nonresponding patients.

Comments on this clone: It lacks a known antigen. No much larger clone is present one base from it, and per-base qualities are unavailable.

The trial excluded patients who had a history of autoimmune disease or were on systemic immunosuppression. Peripheral blood for TCR sequencing was drawn from every dose cohort at baseline, at cycle 4 day 1 and at cycle 7 day 1. Samples were obtained from an open-label, multicenter, first-in-human phase I dose-escalation trial of ivuxolimab. Adults with locally advanced or metastatic melanoma, renal cell, hepatocellular, or head and neck squamous cell carcinoma were enrolled in the trial. CD4+ and CD8+ T cells were sorted separately from peripheral blood before TCR sequencing. To sequence the TCRbeta CDR3 region, genomic DNA was isolated from the sorted cells. The immunoSEQ Assay was used to sequence the TCRbeta CDR3 regions. What TCRdb holds here is the immuneACCESS table cut down to in-frame rearrangements. Part of the clones is not present; checked against another copy, under half of the missing clones reflect an unresolved V gene, and the others are unexplained. This sample holds tens of thousands of clones; about 82% were observed only once. The biggest ten clones account for 1.5% to 2% of the sample.

V trim: 6 bases; J trim: 16 bases; unmatched bases: 8. CDR1 and CDR2, looked up from the germline V gene, are SNHLY and FYNNEI. The CDR3 contains 12 residues, cysteine and phenylalanine counted. Only the CDR3 region is kept as DNA, spanning 36 bases read in frame from base 1. This TCR was sampled from an adult with an advanced solid tumor such as melanoma, head and neck, liver or kidney cancer. The sequenced sample was CD4+ or CD8+ T cells sorted from blood, obtained in a trial of the OX40 agonist ivuxolimab. The rearrangement joined TRBV2 to TRBJ2-1; the junction holds 11 bases that match TRBD2. The CDR3 here reads CASRTSGASDFF. The sequenced DNA: TGTGCCAGCAGGACTAGCGGGGCGAGCGACTTCTTC.